This passage covers 3 T cell receptor beta chains from one sample sequenced in a study of blood T cell repertoires in COVID-19. The protocol was immunoSEQ multiplex PCR, while the TCRdb copy is restricted to in-frame clones and leaves out a portion. In the table there are roughly 170,000 clones, about 88% of which are singletons. The sample comprised peripheral blood. Receptors were obtained from a woman aged 45 to 65 with COVID-19, enrolled during active disease.

The rearrangement links TRBV6-5 to TRBJ1-1; tentative D call: TRBD1 (6 bases). Germline V lookup: CDR1 MNHEY, CDR2 SVGAGI. The CDR3 loop spans 15 amino acids. V shed 2 bases and J shed 4 bases, with 14 bases lying between them. CDR3 sequence: CASSYTPTGGTEAFF. In DNA, the CDR3 is TGTGCCAGCAGTTACACCCCGACAGGCGGCACTGAAGCTTTCTTT.

CDR3 nucleotide sequence: TGTGCCAGCAGCTTATCAAGGGAGGATACGCAGTATTTT. Translating gives CASSLSREDTQYF. The rearrangement uses TRBV7-3 and TRBJ2-3, with D possibly TRBD2 on 5 matching bases. The CDR3 sequence is 13 residues long. Germline assignment: CDR1 SGHTA and CDR2 FQGTGA. The V end lost 2 bases, the J end lost 6 bases, and 9 bases lay between the germline ends.

The DNA for the CDR3 is TGTGCCACCAGTGATTACGGGAGAGACTACACCTTC. Translation gives CATSDYGRDYTF. The chain couples TRBV24-1 to TRBJ1-2; D ambiguous. Germline V gene lookup returns CDR1 KGHDR and CDR2 SFDVKD. The CDR3 extends over 12 amino acids. Trimming removed 2 bases at V and 10 bases at J, with 10 bases between.